These T cell receptor beta chains were read from a single sample in a study of identical twins. TCRdb analysed the 5' RACE reads with MiXCR anew, one entry per CDR3 protein. The sample holds about 570,000 distinct CDR3 sequences; roughly 9.5% are singletons and the top ten take roughly 3.2%. The data were also submitted as part of a second study, on yellow fever vaccine responses in identical twins.

Sequencing was carried out using PBMCs. The receptors were gathered from a woman younger than 30 in good health. The CDR3 runs from the conserved cysteine through the conserved F or W. The order of the fields is D gene, V gene, J gene, clone size, CDR3 protein, CDR3 DNA. A D gene is named only where the DNA matches it firmly. Size tells how often a clone was seen (once, few, many) or the class of an expanded clone, and some rows leave it out.

d_call: .; v_call: TRBV7-2; j_call: TRBJ1-6; clone_size: many; cdr3_aa: CASSFPNSPLHF; cdr3_nt: TGTGCCAGCAGCTTTCCCAATTCACCCCTCCACTTT
d_call: .; v_call: TRBV15; j_call: TRBJ2-3; clone_size: .; cdr3_aa: CATSRDQPDTQYF; cdr3_nt: TGTGCCACCAGCAGAGATCAACCAGATACGCAGTATTTT
d_call: .; v_call: TRBV7-2; j_call: TRBJ2-3; clone_size: few; cdr3_aa: CASSLAERGTQYF; cdr3_nt: TGTGCCAGCAGCTTAGCGGAGAGGGGTACGCAGTATTTT
d_call: .; v_call: TRBV7-2; j_call: TRBJ2-7; clone_size: .; cdr3_aa: CASSPSRLARQYF; cdr3_nt: TGTGCCAGCAGCCCTAGTCGGCTAGCGCGGCAGTACTTC
d_call: .; v_call: TRBV3-1; j_call: TRBJ2-3; clone_size: .; cdr3_aa: CASSPRQTDTQYF; cdr3_nt: TGTGCCAGCAGCCCCCGACAGACAGATACGCAGTATTTT
d_call: TRBD1; v_call: TRBV7-9; j_call: TRBJ2-7; clone_size: .; cdr3_aa: CASSLDREYLYEQYF; cdr3_nt: TGTGCCAGCAGCTTGGACAGGGAGTACCTCTACGAGCAGTACTTC
d_call: .; v_call: TRBV27; j_call: TRBJ2-1; clone_size: .; cdr3_aa: CASSQQGGGYNEQFF; cdr3_nt: TGTGCCAGCAGCCAACAGGGTGGCGGGTACAATGAGCAGTTCTTC
d_call: TRBD2; v_call: TRBV15; j_call: TRBJ2-1; clone_size: .; cdr3_aa: CATSPYPGLAGNEQFF; cdr3_nt: TGTGCCACCAGCCCCTACCCGGGACTAGCGGGCAATGAGCAGTTCTTC
d_call: .; v_call: TRBV5-4; j_call: TRBJ1-2; clone_size: .; cdr3_aa: CASSLEPNNYGYTF; cdr3_nt: TGTGCCAGCAGCTTGGAACCAAATAACTATGGCTACACCTTC
d_call: TRBD2; v_call: TRBV5-1; j_call: TRBJ2-4; clone_size: .; cdr3_aa: CASSLSGGENIQYF; cdr3_nt: TGCGCCAGCAGCTTGTCGGGGGGAGAAAACATTCAGTACTTC
d_call: .; v_call: TRBV20-1; j_call: TRBJ2-7; clone_size: .; cdr3_aa: CSARKGGGDYEQYF; cdr3_nt: TGCAGTGCTAGGAAGGGGGGAGGGGACTACGAGCAGTACTTC
d_call: TRBD2; v_call: TRBV4-3; j_call: TRBJ2-7; clone_size: many; cdr3_aa: CASSQDSGTHSYMQYF; cdr3_nt: TGCGCCAGCAGCCAAGATAGCGGGACCCACAGTTACATGCAGTACTTC
d_call: TRBD2; v_call: TRBV2; j_call: TRBJ2-7; clone_size: few; cdr3_aa: CASSEWGGLYEQYF; cdr3_nt: TGTGCCAGCAGTGAATGGGGGGGACTTTACGAGCAGTACTTC
d_call: TRBD1; v_call: TRBV29-1; j_call: TRBJ2-5; clone_size: many; cdr3_aa: CSVTSRDRVVETQYF; cdr3_nt: TGCAGCGTTACAAGCCGGGACAGGGTGGTTGAGACCCAGTACTTC
d_call: TRBD1; v_call: TRBV20-1; j_call: TRBJ2-7; clone_size: many; cdr3_aa: CSAPNRDRSYEQYF; cdr3_nt: TGCAGTGCTCCCAATCGGGACAGAAGCTACGAGCAGTACTTC
d_call: TRBD2; v_call: TRBV11-2; j_call: TRBJ2-2; clone_size: many; cdr3_aa: CASSSGLAGWGGELFF; cdr3_nt: TGTGCCAGCAGCTCTGGACTAGCGGGGTGGGGCGGGGAGCTGTTTTTT
d_call: .; v_call: TRBV12-3/TRBV12-4; j_call: TRBJ1-1; clone_size: many; cdr3_aa: CASSPRGGANTEAFF; cdr3_nt: TGTGCCAGCAGTCCGCGCGGGGGGGCGAACACTGAAGCTTTCTTT
d_call: .; v_call: TRBV6-2/TRBV6-3; j_call: TRBJ2-1; clone_size: .; cdr3_aa: CASSYTKEGNEQFF; cdr3_nt: TGTGCCAGCAGTTACACCAAAGAGGGGAATGAGCAGTTCTTC
d_call: .; v_call: TRBV7-9; j_call: TRBJ2-1; clone_size: .; cdr3_aa: CASLEWRGEQFF; cdr3_nt: TGTGCCAGCCTGGAGTGGAGGGGGGAGCAGTTCTTC
d_call: TRBD1; v_call: TRBV4-3; j_call: TRBJ2-7; clone_size: .; cdr3_aa: CASSQDLSGTGTYEQYF; cdr3_nt: TGCGCCAGCAGCCAAGATTTGAGTGGGACAGGGACCTACGAGCAGTACTTC
d_call: .; v_call: TRBV20-1; j_call: TRBJ2-7; clone_size: few; cdr3_aa: CSARDLGGDSYEQYF; cdr3_nt: TGCAGTGCTAGAGATCTCGGCGGGGATTCCTACGAGCAGTACTTC
d_call: .; v_call: TRBV2; j_call: TRBJ2-1; clone_size: few; cdr3_aa: CASITGSSYNEQFF; cdr3_nt: TGTGCCAGCATCACAGGTAGCTCCTACAATGAGCAGTTCTTC
d_call: TRBD1; v_call: TRBV7-2; j_call: TRBJ2-1; clone_size: many; cdr3_aa: CASRATGLPEQFF; cdr3_nt: TGTGCCAGCAGGGCGACAGGGTTGCCTGAGCAGTTCTTC
d_call: .; v_call: TRBV5-1; j_call: TRBJ1-1; clone_size: .; cdr3_aa: CASSLWPDIVAFF; cdr3_nt: TGCGCCAGCAGCTTGTGGCCCGACATAGTGGCTTTCTTT
d_call: TRBD1; v_call: TRBV3-1; j_call: TRBJ2-5; clone_size: many; cdr3_aa: CASSLRTGQETQYF; cdr3_nt: TGTGCCAGCAGCCTTCGGACAGGGCAAGAGACCCAGTACTTC
d_call: .; v_call: TRBV4-2; j_call: TRBJ2-3; clone_size: .; cdr3_aa: CASSADWGIDTQYF; cdr3_nt: TGTGCCAGCAGCGCGGATTGGGGGATTGATACGCAGTATTTT